One and the same sample provided the 20 T cell receptor beta chains below, sequenced in a study of blood T cell repertoires in COVID-19. Sequencing used immunoSEQ multiplex PCR; TCRdb keeps in-frame clones, though not all of them. This sample has about 300,000 clones, with approximately 86% found just once. The specimen sequenced was peripheral blood. Receptors originate from a man between 18 and 35 years old with active or convalescent COVID-19.

J is TRBJ2-5 and V is TRBV7-7; 9 bases agree with TRBD2. V shed 5 bases and J 2 bases; nucleotides not matched to a gene: 3. The germline V gene has CDR1 SSHAT and CDR2 FNYEAQ (reference sequence). The CDR3 covers 14 residues. CDR3 sequence: CASSTGLAQETQYF. CDR3 bases: TGTGCCAGCAGCACGGGACTAGCACAAGAGACCCAGTACTTC.

This sequence joins TRBV4-1 and TRBJ1-6; D is possibly TRBD1 (6 bases). V lost 6 bases and J lost 5, with 14 bases in between. This CDR3 is built from 15 residues. Germline CDR1 and CDR2: MGHRA and YSYEKL. The CDR3 sequence is CASSPAGADNSPLHF. In DNA, the CDR3 is TGCGCCAGCAGTCCCGCGGGGGCCGATAATTCACCCCTCCACTTT.

V gene TRBV25-1 combines with J gene TRBJ1-3; 8 bases agree with TRBD1. The germline CDR1 and CDR2 sequences are MGHDK and SYGVNS. CDR3 length equals 14 residues. Losses at the gene ends were 4 bases for V and 4 bases for J; bases not matched to a gene: 3. As DNA, the CDR3 is TGTGCCAGCAGTGGGACAGGGTCAGGAAACACCATATATTTT. Translating it yields CASSGTGSGNTIYF.

This clone was detected once. V and J are TRBV3-1 (or the pseudogene TRBV3-2) and TRBJ1-1; 7 bases fit TRBD1. Trimming at V came to 1 base and at J to 1 base, leaving 12 bases not matched to a gene. The germline CDR1 and CDR2 sequences are LGHDT and YNNKEL (reference sequence). The CDR3 totals 18 residues. CDR3 protein: CASSQVAGGSWGNTEAFF. For the CDR3, the DNA is TGTGCCAGCAGCCAAGTTGCAGGGGGGAGTTGGGGGAACACTGAAGCTTTCTTT.

This chain joins TRBV28 and TRBJ1-5; 10 bases align to TRBD1. Losses at the gene ends were 6 bases for V and 0 bases for J; bases not matched to a gene: 8. The CDR3 contains 17 residues. Germline CDR1 is MDHEN and CDR2 is SYDVKM. The CDR3 region has the DNA TGTGCCAGCAGGCGGGACAGGGGCCCAGATAGCAATCAGCCCCAGCATTTT. Its translation is CASRRDRGPDSNQPQHF.

CDR3 bases: TGTGCCACCAGTGATACCGGGACAAAGAACACTGAAGCTTTCTTT. Translation gives CATSDTGTKNTEAFF. The gene calls are TRBV24-1 and TRBJ1-1, with D tentatively TRBD1 (6 bases). The length of the CDR3 is 15 residues. V was trimmed by 3 bases and J by 1 base, leaving 11 bases between them. The germline CDR1 and CDR2 sequences are KGHDR and SFDVKD.

The gene calls are TRBV10-2 and TRBJ2-7; unclear D gene. V dropped 7 bases and J dropped 3 bases, with 7 bases sitting between them. Germline loops: CDR1 WSHSY, CDR2 SAAADI. The CDR3 extends over 11 amino acids. CDR3 sequence (DNA): TGCGCCAGCACTGACGGCTACGAGCAGTACTTC. Amino acids: CASTDGYEQYF.

The chain links TRBV6-2 or TRBV6-3 to TRBJ2-4, with 9 bases that match TRBD1. The CDR3 runs to 16 residues. Germline-derived CDR1 and CDR2 are MNHEY and SVGEGT. The V gene end was trimmed by 4 bases and the J gene end by 0 bases; junction bases not matched to a gene: 4. CDR3 region: CASSSGQGLAKNIQYF. The CDR3 DNA follows: TGTGCCAGCAGTTCCGGACAGGGGTTAGCCAAAAACATTCAGTACTTC.

The J gene is TRBJ2-7, the V gene TRBV9; D ambiguous. Trimming shortened V by 4 bases and J by 0 bases, and 14 bases separated the two germline ends. CDR1 and CDR2 from the germline V gene are SGDLS and YYNGEE. This CDR3 region has 15 residues. The CDR3: CASSPDPSVSYEQYF. Here the CDR3 DNA reads TGTGCCAGCAGCCCCGACCCAAGCGTCTCCTACGAGCAGTACTTC.

The J gene is TRBJ2-7, the V gene TRBV7-8, with a weak D call TRBD1 (5 bases). V lost 5 bases and J lost 5, with 13 bases in between. Germline assignment: CDR1 SGHVS and CDR2 FQNEAQ. The CDR3 has 13 residues. CDR3 bases: TGTGCCAGCAGCCTCTGGGGCAAGCACGAGCAGTACTTC. Its protein product is CASSLWGKHEQYF.

The chain has TRBV9 and TRBJ1-3, with a possible D match to TRBD1 (6 bases). The CDR3 has 15 residues. Germline V gives CDR1 SGDLS, CDR2 YYNGEE. The V gene lost 3 bases and the J gene lost 1 base, with 11 bases spanning the gap. CDR3 in amino acids: CASSAGVGSGNTIYF. Written as DNA, the CDR3 is TGTGCCAGCAGCGCAGGGGTTGGGTCTGGAAACACCATATATTTT.

This chain joins TRBV19 and TRBJ2-2; D call uncertain. CDR1 is LNHDA, CDR2 SQIVND, per germline (reference sequence). Trimming removed 5 bases at V and 5 bases at J, with 12 bases between. The CDR3 length is 14 residues. CDR3 in amino acids: CASSVMAMTGELFF. DNA for the CDR3: TGTGCCAGTAGTGTCATGGCCATGACCGGGGAGCTGTTTTTT.

The V gene is TRBV5-4, the J gene TRBJ2-5; no definite D call. V lost 0 bases to trimming and J lost 5 bases, with 17 bases between them. Germline assignment: CDR1 SGHNT and CDR2 YYREEE (reference sequence). This CDR3 contains 16 residues. The CDR3 region has the DNA TGTGCCAGCAGCTTGGATTCGACATTGTATCGGGAGACCCAGTACTTC. It specifies CASSLDSTLYRETQYF.

The rearrangement joins TRBV5-1 to TRBJ2-5, with 9 bases that match TRBD1. V lost 4 bases and J lost 5; bases outside the gene matches: 9. The CDR3 sequence is 15 residues long. Germline V gene lookup returns CDR1 SGHRS and CDR2 YFSETQ. The DNA of the CDR3 is TGCGCCAGCAGCAGCCCGACAGGGGGGATGGAGACCCAGTACTTC. This sequence encodes CASSSPTGGMETQYF.

The V gene is TRBV10-3, the J gene TRBJ1-2, with 7 nucleotides matching TRBD1. Trimming cost V 6 bases and J 5 bases; bases outside gene matches: 12. Germline-derived CDR1 and CDR2 are ENHRY and SYGVKD. This CDR3 has 15 amino acids. CDR3 amino acids: CAISYMTGPWYGYTF. Written as DNA, the CDR3 is TGTGCCATCAGCTACATGACAGGGCCGTGGTATGGCTACACCTTC.

The chain combines TRBV3-1 (or the pseudogene TRBV3-2) with TRBJ2-7; TRBD1 matches 7 bases. The CDR3 sequence is 14 residues long. Trimming cost V 4 bases and J 2 bases; bases outside gene matches: 5. The V gene's germline CDR1 is LGHDT and CDR2 YNNKEL (reference sequence). The CDR3 DNA reads as TGTGCCAGCAGCCCCACCGGGACAGCCTACGAGCAGTACTTC. It codes for CASSPTGTAYEQYF.

This chain uses TRBV4-1 with TRBJ1-6; 7 bases are shared with TRBD1. With V trimmed by 1 base and J by 13 bases, 7 bases remained unmatched. CDR3 length: 14 residues. Germline V gene sequence: CDR1 MGHRA, CDR2 YSYEKL. DNA of the CDR3: TGCGCCAGCAGCCAAGTCAGGGGACAGCGGCCCCTCCACTTT. Protein product: CASSQVRGQRPLHF.

The J gene is TRBJ1-2, the V gene TRBV6-5; D gene uncertain. This CDR3 contains 12 residues. Germline assignment: CDR1 MNHEY and CDR2 SVGAGI. Trimming took off 9 bases at V and 3 bases at J, with 11 bases between the two ends. The CDR3 bases are TGTGCCAGTTCTACGGGTGACTATGGCTACACCTTC. Translated, it gives CASSTGDYGYTF.

The chain recombines TRBV29-1 with TRBJ2-1; a weak D match, TRBD2 (7 bases). Germline loops: CDR1 SQVTM, CDR2 ANQGSEA. V gave up 4 bases and J gave up 5 bases, with 18 bases separating them. The length of the CDR3 is 15 residues. The CDR3 spells CSVVPIAGANNEQFF. Here the CDR3 DNA reads TGCAGCGTTGTCCCCATTGCGGGGGCCAACAATGAGCAGTTCTTC.

Only a few counts were recorded for this clone. The chain has TRBV4-1 and TRBJ2-7, with D perhaps matching TRBD2 (5 bases). Germline V gives CDR1 MGHRA, CDR2 YSYEKL. Trimming stripped 1 base from V and 0 bases from J, with 10 bases between. The CDR3 is made up of 15 amino acids. The CDR3 here is CASSQGGARSYEQYF. CDR3 in DNA: TGCGCCAGCAGCCAAGGGGGAGCCCGCTCCTACGAGCAGTACTTC.